The 17 T cell receptor beta chains in this list originate from one sample, sequenced in a study of a mutant IDH1 vaccine in newly diagnosed glioma. The antigens of these receptors remain unknown. TCRdb's copy holds only in-frame clones and misses some; the assay was immunoSEQ multiplex PCR. The table records 50,000 to 75,000 clones, roughly 74% of them present only once. Specified time point: week 35, safety follow-up. Vaccine doses each comprised 300 ug of mutant IDH1 20-mer peptide, with topical imiquimod. The starting material was PBMCs, obtained from a glioma patient whose treatment included an IDH1 peptide vaccine. The receptors were sampled from a man between 45 and 60 years old with glioma.

The chain has TRBV15 and TRBJ2-5, with D perhaps assigned TRBD1 or TRBD2 (5 bases each). This CDR3 has 15 residues. The germline CDR1 and CDR2 sequences are LNHNV and YYDKDF (reference sequence). Trimming took off 4 bases at V and 5 bases at J, with 17 bases between the two ends. The CDR3 DNA is TGTGCCACCAGCAAACGGGGCTACTCTGGGGAGACCCAGTACTTC. Amino acids: CATSKRGYSGETQYF.

This chain connects TRBV6-4 to TRBJ2-2, with D unclear. Germline V gives CDR1 MRHNA, CDR2 SNTAGT. Trimming cost V 2 bases and J 3 bases, with 4 bases left between them. This CDR3 contains 13 residues. The CDR3 DNA follows: TGTGCCAGCAGTGACAGGGACACCGGGGAGCTGTTTTTT. Translation: CASSDRDTGELFF.

The chain has TRBV9 and TRBJ2-5; TRBD1 matches at 8 bases. The CDR3 spans 15 residues. From germline, CDR1 is SGDLS and CDR2 YYNGEE. After removal of 0 bases from V and 4 bases from J, the junction contained 5 bases not matched to a gene. The DNA for the CDR3 is TGTGCCAGCAGCGTAGGTAACAGGGGGACAGAGACCCAGTACTTC. This encodes CASSVGNRGTETQYF.

This clone was recorded a few times. V gene TRBV27 combines with J gene TRBJ1-2; D unclear. The CDR3 loop spans 14 amino acids. Trimming pared 5 bases from V and 8 bases from J, leaving 18 bases between. The germline gives CDR1 MNHEY, CDR2 SMNVEV (reference sequence). The CDR3 DNA sequence: TGTGCCAGCAGTCGGGCGGAGGGAACGGGGGGCTACACCTTC. It codes for CASSRAEGTGGYTF.

The chain uses TRBV5-5 and TRBJ2-7; D not certain. Germline CDR1 and CDR2: SGHKS and YYEKEE (reference sequence). The CDR3 runs to 14 residues. V lost 2 bases, J lost 2 bases, and 11 bases lay in between. The DNA of the CDR3 is TGTGCCAGCAGCTTCGGTCTTGATACCTACGAGCAGTACTTC. Translated: CASSFGLDTYEQYF.

There are a few counts of this clone. The rearrangement uses TRBV5-1 and TRBJ1-1; 9 nucleotides align to TRBD1. The V gene end was trimmed by 4 bases and the J gene end by 0 bases; junction bases not matched to a gene: 4. This CDR3 spans 15 amino acids. Germline CDR1 and CDR2: SGHRS and YFSETQ. The CDR3 bases are TGCGCCAGCAGCCTCCGGACAGGGGTGAACACTGAAGCTTTCTTT. Translating it yields CASSLRTGVNTEAFF.

V and J are TRBV18 and TRBJ1-4, with a tentative D call TRBD1 (5 bases). The CDR3 has 13 amino acids. Trimming stripped 2 bases from V and 7 bases from J, with 8 bases between. Germline CDR1 and CDR2: KGHSH and LQKENI. CDR3 residues: CASSPGQGEKLFF. DNA of the CDR3: TGTGCCAGCTCACCAGGGCAGGGTGAAAAACTGTTTTTT. Full variable domain (rest looked up from reference TRBV18 and TRBJ1-4): NAGVMQNPRHLVRRRGQEARLRCSPMKGHSHVYWYRQLPEEGLKFMVYLQKENIIDESGMPKERFSAEFPKEGPSILRIQQVVRGDSAAYFCASSPGQGEKLFFGSGTQLSVL.

This clone was detected only a few times. V and J are TRBV5-1 and TRBJ1-1; D remains ambiguous. This CDR3 comprises 13 residues. Germline assignment: CDR1 SGHRS and CDR2 YFSETQ. Trimming pared 2 bases from V and 1 base from J, leaving 6 bases between. The CDR3 bases are TGCGCCAGCAGCTTTATGGCGAACACTGAAGCTTTCTTT. It yields the protein CASSFMANTEAFF. The complete variable domain, with remaining parts taken from reference TRBV5-1 and TRBJ1-1, reads KAGVTQTPRYLIKTRGQQVTLSCSPISGHRSVSWYQQTPGQGLQFLFEYFSETQRNKGNFPGRFSGRQFSNSRSEMNVSTLELGDSALYLCASSFMANTEAFFGQGTRLTVV.

The gene calls are TRBV4-3 and TRBJ2-5; 9 bases map to TRBD1. The CDR3 is 15 residues long. Germline assignment: CDR1 LGHNA and CDR2 YSLEER. With V trimmed by 0 bases and J by 4 bases, 3 bases remained unmatched. The CDR3 region is CASSQETGGRETQYF. CDR3 nucleotide sequence: TGCGCCAGCAGCCAAGAAACAGGGGGCCGAGAGACCCAGTACTTC.

The chain carries TRBV5-1 and TRBJ2-3; D might be TRBD2 (6 bases). Trimming took 0 bases from V and 4 from J, leaving 9 bases between them. The length of the CDR3 is 14 residues. Germline assignment: CDR1 SGHRS and CDR2 YFSETQ. CDR3 in DNA: TGCGCCAGCAGCTTGGGTTCGGGGGCAGATACGCAGTATTTT. Its protein is CASSLGSGADTQYF. Full variable domain (rest looked up from reference TRBV5-1 and TRBJ2-3): KAGVTQTPRYLIKTRGQQVTLSCSPISGHRSVSWYQQTPGQGLQFLFEYFSETQRNKGNFPGRFSGRQFSNSRSEMNVSTLELGDSALYLCASSLGSGADTQYFGPGTRLTVL.

This chain connects TRBV6-1 to TRBJ1-2; D is possibly TRBD1 (6 bases). Germline values: CDR1 MNHNS, CDR2 SASEGT. The CDR3 covers 16 residues. Trimming removed 0 bases at V and 8 bases at J, with 19 bases between. In nucleotides, the CDR3 is TGTGCCAGCAGTGAAGCGTTAGGAGACAGGAGGAAGGGCTACACCTTC. Its protein is CASSEALGDRRKGYTF.

The rearrangement joins TRBV2 to TRBJ2-5; 11 bases are a match to TRBD2. V lost 4 bases, J lost 4 bases, and 5 bases stayed unmatched. The germline V gene has CDR1 SNHLY and CDR2 FYNNEI. The CDR3 has 15 amino acids. The chain's CDR3 is CASSGSGGAGETQYF. DNA of the CDR3: TGTGCCAGCAGTGGTAGCGGGGGGGCCGGAGAGACCCAGTACTTC.

CDR3 loop: CASSDGWGVTGTQYF. For the CDR3, the DNA is TGTGCCAGCAGTGATGGGTGGGGGGTGACCGGGACCCAGTACTTC. The J gene is TRBJ2-5, the V gene TRBV2, with a weak D call TRBD2 (6 bases). This CDR3 has 15 residues. V lost 3 bases and J 7 bases, leaving 18 bases between the germline ends. The germline V gene encodes CDR1 SNHLY and CDR2 FYNNEI.

The J gene is TRBJ2-2, the V gene TRBV7-8; 9 bases are shared with TRBD2. V was clipped by 1 base and J by 3 bases; unmatched bases: 6. The CDR3 extends over 17 amino acids. Germline CDR1 and CDR2: SGHVS and FQNEAQ. The CDR3 nucleotides are TGTGCCAGCAGCTTAGTCCCTAGCGGGGTGGACACCGGGGAGCTGTTTTTT. Its translation is CASSLVPSGVDTGELFF.

The DNA for the CDR3 is TGTGCCAGCAGCGTCTATTCCGTAGAGACCCAGTACTTC. It encodes CASSVYSVETQYF. This sequence joins TRBV21-1 and TRBJ2-5; TRBD2 is the table's D call, not checked against the DNA. TRBV21-1 is described as a pseudogene. The CDR3 has 13 amino acids.

This chain joins TRBV4-1 and TRBJ1-4; no reliable D call. This CDR3 region has 17 residues. V lost 2 bases and J 2 bases, leaving 15 bases between the germline ends. The germline V gene has CDR1 MGHRA and CDR2 YSYEKL. This CDR3 is CASSQIFSPGTNEKLFF. In nucleotides, the CDR3 is TGCGCCAGCAGCCAAATCTTTTCCCCCGGGACTAATGAAAAACTGTTTTTT.

The genes are TRBV14 and TRBJ1-1; D not resolved. The germline V gene has CDR1 SGHDN and CDR2 FVKESK. The V end lost 4 bases, the J end lost 7 bases, and 13 bases lay between the germline ends. The CDR3 is made up of 13 amino acids. The CDR3 nucleotides read TGTGCCAGCAGCCCCCCCGCCTCAGGTGAAGCTTTCTTT. It codes for CASSPPASGEAFF.